This T cell receptor beta chain emerged from a study of blood T cell repertoires in COVID-19. Study-wide background: Both acute and convalescent COVID-19 samples were obtained from the United States, Italy and Spain. Sample material is recorded as cDNA or gDNA derived from T cells, B-cell-depleted T cells, or PBMCs.

Per the authors' pipeline: Counts of nucleated cells, estimated from reference gene primer amplification, were obtained. Sequencing used immunoSEQ multiplex PCR; TCRdb keeps in-frame clones, though not all of them. V and J calls and clone size come straight from that table; D and trimming were deduced from the DNA. The sample has roughly 16,000 clones, 80% to 90% seen once. The CDR3 contains 14 residues. V lost 4 bases and J lost 3; bases outside the gene matches: 5. CDR1 is SGHRS, CDR2 YFSETQ, per germline. The sequence was obtained from an elderly man with acute or convalescent COVID-19. V is TRBV5-1 and J is TRBJ2-5, with 8 bases fitting TRBD2. What was sequenced was peripheral blood. For the CDR3, the DNA is TGCGCCAGCAGCCGGAGCGGGGGTGAAGAGACCCAGTACTTC. Amino acids: CASSRSGGEETQYF.